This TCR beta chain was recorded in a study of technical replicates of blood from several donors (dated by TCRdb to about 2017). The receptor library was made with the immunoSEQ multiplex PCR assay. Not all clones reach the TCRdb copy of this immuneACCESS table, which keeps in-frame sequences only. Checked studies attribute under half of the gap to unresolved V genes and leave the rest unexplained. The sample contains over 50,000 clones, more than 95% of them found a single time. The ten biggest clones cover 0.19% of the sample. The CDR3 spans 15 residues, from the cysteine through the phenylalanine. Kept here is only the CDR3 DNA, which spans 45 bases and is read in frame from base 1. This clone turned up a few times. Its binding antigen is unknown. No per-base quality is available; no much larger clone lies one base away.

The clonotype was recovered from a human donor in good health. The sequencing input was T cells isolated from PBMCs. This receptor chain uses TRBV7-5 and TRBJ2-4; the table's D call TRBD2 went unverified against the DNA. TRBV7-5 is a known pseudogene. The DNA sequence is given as TGTGTCAGAAGCTTAGAAGGCGGGGGGACGAACATTCAGTACTTC. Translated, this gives CVRSLEGGGTNIQYF.